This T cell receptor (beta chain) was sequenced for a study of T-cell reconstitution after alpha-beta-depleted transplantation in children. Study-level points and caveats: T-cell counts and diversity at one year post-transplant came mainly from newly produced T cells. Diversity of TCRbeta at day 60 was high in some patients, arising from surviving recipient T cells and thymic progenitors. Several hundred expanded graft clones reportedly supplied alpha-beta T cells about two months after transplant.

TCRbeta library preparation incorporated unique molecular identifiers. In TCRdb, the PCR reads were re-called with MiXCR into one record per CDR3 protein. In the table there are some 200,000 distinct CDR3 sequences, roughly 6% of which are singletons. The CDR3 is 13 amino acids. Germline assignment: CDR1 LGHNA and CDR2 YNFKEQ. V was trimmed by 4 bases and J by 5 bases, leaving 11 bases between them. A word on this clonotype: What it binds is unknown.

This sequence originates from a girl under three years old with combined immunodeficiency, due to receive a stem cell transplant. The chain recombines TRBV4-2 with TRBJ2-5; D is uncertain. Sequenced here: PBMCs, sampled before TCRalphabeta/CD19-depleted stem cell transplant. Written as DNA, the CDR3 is TGTGCCAGCAGCCCCGGGTTTCTCGAGACCCAGTACTTC. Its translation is CASSPGFLETQYF.